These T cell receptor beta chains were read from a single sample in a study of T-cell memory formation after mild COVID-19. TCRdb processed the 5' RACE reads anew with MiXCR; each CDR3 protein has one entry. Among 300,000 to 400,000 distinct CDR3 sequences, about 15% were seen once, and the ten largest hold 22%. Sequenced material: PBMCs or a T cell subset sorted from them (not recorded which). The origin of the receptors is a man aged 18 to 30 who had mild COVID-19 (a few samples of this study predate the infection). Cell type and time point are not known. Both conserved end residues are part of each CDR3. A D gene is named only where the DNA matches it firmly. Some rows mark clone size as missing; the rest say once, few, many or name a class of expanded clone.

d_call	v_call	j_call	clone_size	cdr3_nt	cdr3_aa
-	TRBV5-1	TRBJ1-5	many	TGCGCCAGCAGTTCGGAGCGGGACAAGCCAGGACGCAATAGCAATCAGCCCCAGCATTTT	CASSSERDKPGRNSNQPQHF
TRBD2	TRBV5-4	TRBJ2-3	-	TGTGCCAGCAGCGCCGGGACTAGCGGGGGGGGAGATACGCAGTATTTT	CASSAGTSGGGDTQYF
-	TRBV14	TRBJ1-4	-	TGTGCCAGCAGCCAAGATAGGAGAAAACTGTTTTTT	CASSQDRRKLFF
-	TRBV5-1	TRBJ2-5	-	TGCGCCAGCAGCCTGGAAGGGGTCATCGAGACCCAGTACTTC	CASSLEGVIETQYF
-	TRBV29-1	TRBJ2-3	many	TGCAGCGTTGAAGATTCGCAGGGGCCCACAGATACGCAGTATTTT	CSVEDSQGPTDTQYF
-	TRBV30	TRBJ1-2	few	TGTGCCTGGCGGTACGGCTATGGCTACACCTTC	CAWRYGYGYTF
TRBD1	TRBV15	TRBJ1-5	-	TGTGCCACCAATGGGGCAGGGGGTCCTGGGAGCAATCAGCCCCAGCATTTT	CATNGAGGPGSNQPQHF
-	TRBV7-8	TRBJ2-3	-	TGTGCCAGCAGCTTAGCGCAGGCCTCCCGGATAGGCACAGATACGCAGTATTTT	CASSLAQASRIGTDTQYF
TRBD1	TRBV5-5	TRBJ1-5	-	TGTGCCAGCAGCTTTTCAGGGGGCATGGATCAGCCCCAGCATTTT	CASSFSGGMDQPQHF
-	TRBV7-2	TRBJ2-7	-	TGTGCCAGCAGCCCTAGGTGGGGGAGTGAGCAGTACTTC	CASSPRWGSEQYF
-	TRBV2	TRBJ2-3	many	TGTGCCAGCAGTGAAGCGCCCTCAACTAGCACAGATACGCAGTATTTT	CASSEAPSTSTDTQYF
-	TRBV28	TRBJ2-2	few	TGTGCCAGCAGCCTTCGGATACGGGGGAGGCCCGGGGAGCTGTTTTTT	CASSLRIRGRPGELFF
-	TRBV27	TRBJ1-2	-	TGTGCCAGCAGTTTATGGGCCAGCCATGGCTACACCTTC	CASSLWASHGYTF
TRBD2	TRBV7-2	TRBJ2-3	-	TGTGCCAGCAGCTTAGTGCGGACTAGCGCAAATACGCAGTATTTT	CASSLVRTSANTQYF
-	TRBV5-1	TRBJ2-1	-	TGCGCCAGCAGCAGAGAGCAGGGGATCGGTAGGTTCTTC	CASSREQGIGRFF
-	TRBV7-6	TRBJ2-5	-	TGTGCCAGCAGCTTAGGGTTAGTTCCGGAGGAGACCCAGTACTTC	CASSLGLVPEETQYF
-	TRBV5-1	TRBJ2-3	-	TGCGCCAGCAGCCTGGCGGGAGACAGGCGCACAGATACGCAGTATTTT	CASSLAGDRRTDTQYF
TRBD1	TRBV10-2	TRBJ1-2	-	TGCGCCAGCTCCGCCTGGGACAGGGAGTCGGGTGGCTACACCTTC	CASSAWDRESGGYTF
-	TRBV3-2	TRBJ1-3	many	TGTGCCAGCAGCCCCGACGTGGGACAGGGACCATCTGGAAACACCATATATTTT	CASSPDVGQGPSGNTIYF
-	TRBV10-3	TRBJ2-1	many	TGTGCCATCCGAGAGGGGGGGGAGAATGAGCAGTTCTTC	CAIREGGENEQFF
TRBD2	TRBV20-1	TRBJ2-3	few	TGCAGTGCTCCACTTCGATCTAGCGGGGGGGCGAGAGATACGCAGTATTTT	CSAPLRSSGGARDTQYF
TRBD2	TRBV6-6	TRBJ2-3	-	TGTGCCAGCATTCGCGGGGGGTTTGTCACCACGCAGTATTTT	CASIRGGFVTTQYF
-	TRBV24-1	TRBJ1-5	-	TGTGCCACCAGTGATTTGACGGAGTATAGCAATCAGCCCCAGCATTTT	CATSDLTEYSNQPQHF
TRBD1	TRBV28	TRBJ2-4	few	TGTGCCAGCAGGGGCAGACAGGGGTGGACTGGCATTCAGTACTTC	CASRGRQGWTGIQYF
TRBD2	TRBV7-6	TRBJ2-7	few	TGTGCCAGCAGCTTCCAGGTTGGGGGGGGGAACTACGAGCAGTACTTC	CASSFQVGGGNYEQYF
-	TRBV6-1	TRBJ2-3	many	TGTGCCAGCAGTGAAAGGTCAGGCACGCAGTATTTT	CASSERSGTQYF
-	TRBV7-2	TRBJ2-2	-	TGTGCCAGCAGCGCTAGGACTGCCGGGGAGCTGTTTTTT	CASSARTAGELFF
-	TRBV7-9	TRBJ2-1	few	TGTGCCAGCAGCCAGGGGGGGCAGTTCTTC	CASSQGGQFF
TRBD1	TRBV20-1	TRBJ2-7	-	TGCAGTGCTAGTGGTAGGGGGCTGGACGAGCAGTACTTC	CSASGRGLDEQYF
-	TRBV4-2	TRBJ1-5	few	TGTGCCAGCAGCCAAGATCCGGTGCAGATTAGCAATCAGCCCCAGCATTTT	CASSQDPVQISNQPQHF
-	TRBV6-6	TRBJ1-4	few	TGTGCCAGCAGTGGACAGACTAATGAAAAACTGTTTTTT	CASSGQTNEKLFF
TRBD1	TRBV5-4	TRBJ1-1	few	TGTGCCAGCAGCGTGACAGGGTTCGAAGCTTTCTTT	CASSVTGFEAFF
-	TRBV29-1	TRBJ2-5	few	TGCAGCGTTGAGGATCTGAATCTGATACAAGAGACCCAGTACTTC	CSVEDLNLIQETQYF
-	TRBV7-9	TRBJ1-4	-	TGTGCCAGCAGCTTCCCGGGACCCTATTTGGAAAAACTGTTTTTT	CASSFPGPYLEKLFF
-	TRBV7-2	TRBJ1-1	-	TGTGCCAGCAGCGAGCCGGGGGCCAGCACTGAAGCTTTCTTT	CASSEPGASTEAFF
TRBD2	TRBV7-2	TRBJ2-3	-	TGTGCCAGCAGCCGGGGGGGAGGCGGGCCGAGCACAGATACGCAGTATTTT	CASSRGGGGPSTDTQYF
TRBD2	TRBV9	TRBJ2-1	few	TGTGCCAGCAGCCTCACCGGACTAGCGGGGGGCCGGAGCTCCTACAATGAGCAGTTCTTC	CASSLTGLAGGRSSYNEQFF
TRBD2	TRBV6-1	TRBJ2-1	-	TGTGCCAGCTCCCAGCGGGGGCTGGGTGAGCAGTTCTTC	CASSQRGLGEQFF
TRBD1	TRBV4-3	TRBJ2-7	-	TGCGCCAGCAGCCAAGACGGGACAGGGAGGGGGCTCGAGCAGTACTTC	CASSQDGTGRGLEQYF
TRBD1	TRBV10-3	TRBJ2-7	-	TGTGCCATCAGCGGGACAGGGCTTTCCGAGCAGTACTTC	CAISGTGLSEQYF
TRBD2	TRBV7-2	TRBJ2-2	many	TGTGCCAGCTTGTCCCAGGCGGGGGGTGAAACCGGGGAGCTGTTTTTT	CASLSQAGGETGELFF
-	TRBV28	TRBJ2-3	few	TGTGCCAGCAGTATACCCCCTGGGAATACGCAGTATTTT	CASSIPPGNTQYF
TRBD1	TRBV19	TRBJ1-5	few	TGTGCCAGTAGAAGGACAGGCGGCGATCAGCCCCAGCATTTT	CASRRTGGDQPQHF
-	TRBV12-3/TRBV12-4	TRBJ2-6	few	TGTGCCAGCACCTACCTGGGATCTGGGGCCAACGTCCTGACTTTC	CASTYLGSGANVLTF
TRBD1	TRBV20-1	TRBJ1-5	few	TGCAGTGCGCGGACAGGGGTGGATCAGCCCCAGCATTTT	CSARTGVDQPQHF